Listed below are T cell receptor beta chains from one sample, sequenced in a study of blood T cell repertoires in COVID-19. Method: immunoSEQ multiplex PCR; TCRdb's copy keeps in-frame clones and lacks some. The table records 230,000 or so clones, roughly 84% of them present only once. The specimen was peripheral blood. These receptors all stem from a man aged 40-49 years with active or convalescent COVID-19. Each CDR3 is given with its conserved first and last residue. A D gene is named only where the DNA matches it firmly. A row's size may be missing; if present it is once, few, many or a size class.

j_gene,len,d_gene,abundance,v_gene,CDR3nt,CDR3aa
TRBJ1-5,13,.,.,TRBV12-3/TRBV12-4,TGTGCCAGCAGCCATCAGCGAAATCAGCCCCAGCATTTT,CASSHQRNQPQHF
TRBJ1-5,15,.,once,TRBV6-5,TGTGCCAGCAGTTACGCGGCAGGGCCTAATCAGCCCCAGCATTTT,CASSYAAGPNQPQHF
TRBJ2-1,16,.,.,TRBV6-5,TGTGCCAGCAGTTACGACGGGGGGCGCGCGAACAATGAGCAGTTCTTC,CASSYDGGRANNEQFF
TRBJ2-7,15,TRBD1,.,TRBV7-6,TGTGCCAGCAGCTTAGAGGACAGGGAGTCCTACGAGCAGTACTTC,CASSLEDRESYEQYF
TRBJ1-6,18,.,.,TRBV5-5,TGTGCCAGCAGTCTCAACATCCGGGCCCAGAGGGATAATTCACCCCTCCACTTT,CASSLNIRAQRDNSPLHF
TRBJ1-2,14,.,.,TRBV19,TGTGCCAGTAGTACGGGAGAGCGAGTCTATGGCTACACCTTC,CASSTGERVYGYTF
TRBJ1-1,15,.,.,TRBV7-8,TGTGCCAGCAGCCCTCAGCTTTTCCGGGTAACTGAAGCTTTCTTT,CASSPQLFRVTEAFF
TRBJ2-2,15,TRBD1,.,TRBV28,TGTGCCAGCAGTTTAGCGGACAGGAAGGCCGGGGAGCTGTTTTTT,CASSLADRKAGELFF
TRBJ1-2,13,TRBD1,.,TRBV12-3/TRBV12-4,TGTGCCAGCAGTTTAACAGGGGGAGAGGGCTACACCTTC,CASSLTGGEGYTF
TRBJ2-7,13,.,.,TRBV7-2,TGTGCCAGCAGCTCTATGATGAGGGACGAGCAGTACTTC,CASSSMMRDEQYF
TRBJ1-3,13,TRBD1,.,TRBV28,TGTGCCAGCAGCTCAGGGGGGCGAAACACCATATATTTT,CASSSGGRNTIYF
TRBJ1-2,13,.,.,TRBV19,TGTGCCAGTAGTTCTCCCCCGTACTATGGCTACACCTTC,CASSSPPYYGYTF
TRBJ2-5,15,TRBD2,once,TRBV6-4,TGTGCCAGCAGCCAACTAGCGGGGAGCCAAGAGACCCAGTACTTC,CASSQLAGSQETQYF
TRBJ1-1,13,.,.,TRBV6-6,TGTGCCAGCAGTTCCATCTCGGGGACTGAAGCTTTCTTT,CASSSISGTEAFF
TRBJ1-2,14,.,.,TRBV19,TGTGCCAGTAGGATCCGGGGGACTAACTATGGCTACACCTTC,CASRIRGTNYGYTF
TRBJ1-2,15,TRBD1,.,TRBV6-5,TGTGCCAGCAGTAGAAGACAGGGGATTAACTATGGCTACACCTTC,CASSRRQGINYGYTF
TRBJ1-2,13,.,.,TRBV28,TGTGCCAGCAGTTTAAGGACACTTTATGGCTACACCTTC,CASSLRTLYGYTF
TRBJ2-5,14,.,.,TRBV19,TGTGCCAGTAGGCTCACAGGCCTCCAAGAGACCCAGTACTTC,CASRLTGLQETQYF
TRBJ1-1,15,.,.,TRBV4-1,TGCGCCAGCAGCCAAGTCTCCGGCGGGAACACTGAAGCTTTCTTT,CASSQVSGGNTEAFF
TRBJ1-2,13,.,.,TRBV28,TGTGCCAGCAGCCTACCAGGCAACTATGGCTACACCTTC,CASSLPGNYGYTF
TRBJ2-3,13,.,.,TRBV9,TGTGCCAGCAGCAAAATGGGCGAGGGTACGCAGTATTTT,CASSKMGEGTQYF
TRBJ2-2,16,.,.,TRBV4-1,TGCGCCAGCAGCCAAGCTCCAGGAAGGCACACCGGGGAGCTGTTTTTT,CASSQAPGRHTGELFF
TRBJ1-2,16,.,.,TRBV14,TGTGCCAGCAGCCAAGGAGGCGTGGGAGTCGGCTATGGCTACACCTTC,CASSQGGVGVGYGYTF
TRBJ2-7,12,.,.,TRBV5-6,TGTGCCAGCAGCATATCTTCCTACGAGCAGTACTTC,CASSISSYEQYF
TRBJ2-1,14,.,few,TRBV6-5,TGTGCCAGCAGGGGCCAAATCCCTCCCAATGAGCAGTTCTTC,CASRGQIPPNEQFF
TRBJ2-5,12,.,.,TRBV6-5,TGTGCCAGCACTCCGCCTACAGGGACCCAGTACTTC,CASTPPTGTQYF
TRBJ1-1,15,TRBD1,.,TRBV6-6,TGTGCCAGCAGCCCACAGACAGGGGGCGGCACTGAAGCTTTCTTT,CASSPQTGGGTEAFF
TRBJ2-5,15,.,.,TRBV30,TGTGCCTGGAGTGTAAGAAGGGATGCGGGGGAGACCCAGTACTTC,CAWSVRRDAGETQYF
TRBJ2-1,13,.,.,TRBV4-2,TGTGCCAGCAGCAACCCTCCGAGTACTGTGCAGTTCTTC,CASSNPPSTVQFF
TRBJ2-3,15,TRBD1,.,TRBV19,TGTGCCAGTAGTTGGGGGACAGGGGTAAGGGATACGCAGTATTTT,CASSWGTGVRDTQYF
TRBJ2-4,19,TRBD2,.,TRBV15,TGTGCCACCAGCACCCCGGGGGGTCAGGCCCACAATACCAAAAACATTCAGTACTTC,CATSTPGGQAHNTKNIQYF
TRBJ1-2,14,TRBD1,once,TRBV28,TGTGCCAGCAGGCCGGGTGGGACAGGCTATGGCTACACCTTC,CASRPGGTGYGYTF